This T cell receptor beta chain was sequenced during a study of cytotoxic CD8 clonotypes in ibrutinib-treated CLL. Sequencing sought depths of 1 in 200,000 to 1 in 1 million T cells. Generated by immunoSEQ multiplex PCR, the TCRdb table keeps only in-frame clones and is missing some. Altogether some 92,000 clones are present, over 60% being singletons, with the ten largest covering 20% to 25%. This CDR3 has 16 residues. V gave up 5 bases and J gave up 6 bases; unmatched junction bases: 11. Per germline, CDR1 SGHTA and CDR2 FQGNSA. The sequence was collected from a human donor with chronic lymphocytic leukemia. Material: PBMCs, obtained after 24 months of ibrutinib treatment. The rearrangement uses TRBV7-2 and TRBJ2-7; 12 bases agree with TRBD1. CDR3 sequence reads: CASSPQTGTGGGEQYF. As DNA, the CDR3 is TGTGCCAGCAGCCCGCAAACCGGGACAGGGGGCGGCGAGCAGTACTTC.